What follows are 23 T cell receptor beta chains derived from one specimen sequenced in a study of shared clonotypes between healthy human individuals. Clones were read by immunoSEQ multiplex PCR, and TCRdb kept only the in-frame ones, dropping some. The sample includes 2 million to 2.5 million clones, 95% of them seen just once. The material sequenced was naive CD4+ T cells sorted from blood. Stated subset: CD45RA+ positively selected. The receptors derive from a man aged 18-30 years in good health.

The CDR3 loop reads CASNNLLNTEAFF. The CDR3 coding sequence is TGCGCCAGCAACAACTTACTGAACACTGAAGCTTTCTTT. The chain carries TRBV5-1 and TRBJ1-1; no clear D gene. This CDR3 is 13 amino acids long. The ends were cut back, 6 bases at V and 0 bases at J, with 9 bases in the middle. Germline V gene data show CDR1 as SGHRS and CDR2 as YFSETQ.

This chain connects TRBV6-6 to TRBJ2-1; D is unresolved. CDR1 and CDR2 (germline): MNHNY, SVGAGI (reference sequence). The CDR3 runs to 11 residues. Trimming stripped 5 bases from V and 10 bases from J, with 9 bases between. This CDR3 reads CASSPQREQFF. For the CDR3, the DNA is TGTGCCAGCAGTCCACAGCGAGAGCAGTTCTTC.

This clone was picked up a small number of times. The chain is built from TRBV7-9 and TRBJ1-6; 11 bases are shared with TRBD1. Germline CDR1 is SEHNR and CDR2 is FQNEAQ (reference sequence). The V gene end was trimmed by 5 bases and the J gene end by 4 bases; junction bases not matched to a gene: 4. The CDR3 is 16 amino acids. The CDR3 reads CASSPGQGEYNSPLHF. In nucleotides, the CDR3 is TGTGCCAGCAGCCCGGGACAGGGGGAGTATAATTCACCCCTCCACTTT.

This chain joins TRBV4-1 and TRBJ1-2; 8 bases line up with TRBD1. Germline loops: CDR1 MGHRA, CDR2 YSYEKL. With 6 bases clipped from V and 0 bases from J, the junction kept 12 bases outside the gene matches. This CDR3 contains 17 residues. CDR3 in amino acids: CASRYTRGQSPNYGYTF. The CDR3, as DNA: TGCGCCAGCAGATATACCAGGGGGCAATCCCCTAACTATGGCTACACCTTC.

The V gene is TRBV28, the J gene TRBJ1-1, with TRBD1 matching 8 bases. The length of the CDR3 is 15 residues. V gave up 5 bases and J gave up 1 base; unmatched junction bases: 6. Germline CDR1 reads MDHEN; CDR2 reads SYDVKM. CDR3 sequence reads: CASSPSGGPNTEAFF. DNA of the CDR3: TGTGCCAGCAGTCCGTCAGGGGGCCCGAACACTGAAGCTTTCTTT.

The chain recombines TRBV10-3 with TRBJ2-1; the match to TRBD2 covers 10 bases. The junction had 17 bases not matched to a gene; V was cut back by 8 bases and J by 7 bases. This CDR3 is 17 amino acids long. Germline assignment: CDR1 ENHRY and CDR2 SYGVKD. In DNA form, the CDR3 reads TGTGCCATCTCGGGAAATAGCGGGGGGTCGTTATTGAATGAGCAGTTCTTC. It codes for CAISGNSGGSLLNEQFF.

The V gene is TRBV11-2, the J gene TRBJ2-1, with 8 bases lining up with TRBD2. Germline V CDR1 and CDR2: SGHAT, FQNNGV. V was pared by 0 bases and J by 2 bases, with 0 bases of the junction left unmatched. This CDR3 is built from 15 residues. The CDR3 reads CASSLERGAYNEQFF. The CDR3 DNA reads TGTGCCAGCAGCTTAGAGCGGGGGGCCTACAATGAGCAGTTCTTC.

CDR3 bases: TGTGCCAGCAGCTTAAGACATCTCCACGAGCAGTACTTC. Its translation: CASSLRHLHEQYF. The chain links TRBV13 to TRBJ2-7; D ambiguous. The CDR3 covers 13 residues. CDR1 PRHDT and CDR2 FYEKMQ come from the germline V gene (reference sequence). Trimming pared 2 bases from V and 5 bases from J, leaving 10 bases between.

This chain uses TRBV27 with TRBJ2-7; D remains ambiguous. The CDR3 extends over 14 amino acids. V shed 6 bases and J shed 5 bases, with 17 bases lying between them. Per the germline V gene, CDR1 is MNHEY and CDR2 is SMNVEV (reference sequence). As DNA, the CDR3 is TGTGCCAGCAGCCTATGGGGTGCATCCAACGAGCAGTACTTC. Encoded protein: CASSLWGASNEQYF.

The rearrangement uses TRBV28 and TRBJ1-2; D is perhaps TRBD1 (5 bases). CDR1 and CDR2 from the germline V gene are MDHEN and SYDVKM. V was shortened by 6 bases and J by 6 bases, with 20 bases between the two germline ends. The CDR3 sequence is 15 residues long. CDR3 nucleotide sequence: TGTGCCAGCAGCCGAAGAAAGATCGGGGCAAATGGCTACACCTTC. This gives the protein CASSRRKIGANGYTF.

The genes are TRBV30 and TRBJ1-2; D ambiguous. The CDR3 extends over 12 amino acids. Trimming took off 5 bases at V and 4 bases at J, with 11 bases between the two ends. Per germline, CDR1 GTSNPN and CDR2 SVGIG (reference sequence). CDR3: CAWVSRAYGYTF. CDR3 coding DNA: TGTGCCTGGGTTTCCCGGGCCTATGGCTACACCTTC. Supplemented by reference TRBV30 and TRBJ1-2, the full variable domain reads SQTIHQWPATLVQPVGSPLSLECTVEGTSNPNLYWYRQAAGRGLQLLFYSVGIGQISSEVPQNLSASRPQDRQFILSSKKLLLSDSGFYLCAWVSRAYGYTFGSGTRLTVV.

J is TRBJ2-7 and V is TRBV9; D may be TRBD1 (6 bases). The CDR3 contains 15 residues. Germline values: CDR1 SGDLS, CDR2 YYNGEE. V gave up 4 bases and J gave up 7 bases, with 21 bases separating them. This CDR3 reads CASSPPRSGVEEQYF. The CDR3, as DNA: TGTGCCAGCAGCCCCCCCAGGTCAGGGGTAGAAGAGCAGTACTTC.

The chain has TRBV5-1 and TRBJ2-5, with D unresolved. CDR3 size: 14 residues. CDR1 SGHRS and CDR2 YFSETQ come from the germline V gene. V lost 4 bases, J lost 0 bases, and 10 bases lay in between. The CDR3 loop is CASSPGPDQETQYF. CDR3 bases: TGCGCCAGCAGCCCTGGACCCGACCAAGAGACCCAGTACTTC.

A single count supports this clone. The rearrangement uses TRBV11-2 and TRBJ1-2; TRBD1 is a possible D gene (6 bases). This CDR3 comprises 15 residues. Germline CDR1 reads SGHAT; CDR2 reads FQNNGV. V lost 0 bases and J 2 bases, leaving 10 bases between the germline ends. DNA of the CDR3: TGTGCCAGCAGCTTAGAGGGGGCAGGAAACTATGGCTACACCTTC. It is translated as CASSLEGAGNYGYTF. Complete variable domain (other parts from reference TRBV11-2 and TRBJ1-2): EAGVAQSPRYKIIEKRQSVAFWCNPISGHATLYWYQQILGQGPKLLIQFQNNGVVDDSQLPKDRFSAERLKGVDSTLKIQPAKLEDSAVYLCASSLEGAGNYGYTFGSGTRLTVV.

The V and J genes are TRBV6-6 and TRBJ2-7, with unresolved D. Looked up from germline, CDR1 is MNHNY and CDR2 is SVGAGI (reference sequence). With 4 bases removed from V and 0 bases from J, the gap between germline ends came to 13 bases. This CDR3 contains 15 residues. DNA of the CDR3: TGTGCCAGCAGTTCCCGGAATAAAAGCTCCTACGAGCAGTACTTC. Amino acid sequence: CASSSRNKSSYEQYF.

This clone was seen just once. The J gene is TRBJ2-5, the V gene TRBV9; 9 bases line up with TRBD1. The germline CDR1 and CDR2 sequences are SGDLS and YYNGEE. This CDR3 comprises 16 residues. Unmatched junction bases numbered 8, after V lost 4 bases and J lost 1 base. CDR3: CASSPTGGGFQETQYF. Written as DNA, the CDR3 is TGTGCCAGCAGCCCAACAGGGGGCGGGTTCCAAGAGACCCAGTACTTC. Combining the CDR3 with reference TRBV9 and TRBJ2-5 gives the whole variable domain DSGVTQTPKHLITATGQRVTLRCSPRSGDLSVYWYQQSLDQGLQFLIQYYNGEERAKGNILERFSAQQFPDLHSELNLSSLELGDSALYFCASSPTGGGFQETQYFGPGTRLLVL.

This clone was detected only once. The rearrangement links TRBV9 to TRBJ2-6; TRBD2 matches 12 bases. The CDR3 consists of 18 residues. The germline gives CDR1 SGDLS, CDR2 YYNGEE. With V trimmed by 0 bases and J by 0 bases, 1 base remained unmatched. The CDR3 DNA is TGTGCCAGCAGCGTAGTACTAGCGGGGGGCTCTGGGGCCAACGTCCTGACTTTC. As protein: CASSVVLAGGSGANVLTF.

This chain connects TRBV4-1 to TRBJ2-2, with D tentatively TRBD1 (6 bases). This CDR3 is 17 amino acids long. V lost 0 bases and J 4 bases, leaving 15 bases between the germline ends. Germline values: CDR1 MGHRA, CDR2 YSYEKL. CDR3 sequence reads: CASSQDSGIRGTGELFF. The CDR3, as DNA: TGCGCCAGCAGCCAAGATTCGGGGATCAGGGGCACCGGGGAGCTGTTTTTT.

The V gene is TRBV10-2, the J gene TRBJ2-7; tentatively, D is TRBD1 (5 bases). Germline V gene data show CDR1 as WSHSY and CDR2 as SAAADI. The CDR3 covers 15 residues. The V end was cut by 4 bases, the J end by 3 bases, with 16 bases between. The CDR3 DNA reads TGCGCCAGCAGTGTACAGGCCGCGGTAAGCTACGAGCAGTACTTC. Translated: CASSVQAAVSYEQYF.

The genes are TRBV6-5 and TRBJ1-4; D call uncertain. The ends were cut back, 6 bases at V and 4 bases at J, with 12 bases in the middle. CDR1 MNHEY and CDR2 SVGAGI come from the germline V gene. The CDR3 spans 14 residues. CDR3 sequence (DNA): TGTGCCAGCAGGGAGGGTTGGGTTAATGAAAAACTGTTTTTT. Protein product: CASREGWVNEKLFF.

The V call is TRBV28, the J call TRBJ2-3; D not resolved. The CDR3 extends over 13 amino acids. Germline CDR1 is MDHEN and CDR2 is SYDVKM. V was trimmed by 4 bases and J by 3 bases, leaving 8 bases between them. The DNA for the CDR3 is TGTGCCAGCAGTTCCACAGCTACAGATACGCAGTATTTT. Protein sequence: CASSSTATDTQYF.

The chain carries TRBV29-1 and TRBJ2-7; no firm D call. The germline CDR1 and CDR2 sequences are SQVTM and ANQGSEA. This CDR3 is 14 amino acids long. V gave up 0 bases and J gave up 0 bases, with 9 bases separating them. The CDR3 DNA reads as TGCAGCGTTGAAGACCCAACATCCTCCTACGAGCAGTACTTC. Its translation: CSVEDPTSSYEQYF.

The rearrangement uses TRBV28 and TRBJ1-1; D possibly corresponds to TRBD1 (6 bases). Germline lookup yields CDR1 MDHEN and CDR2 SYDVKM. The V end was cut by 5 bases, the J end by 5 bases, with 15 bases between. The CDR3 sequence is 14 residues long. Written as DNA, the CDR3 is TGTGCCAGCAGTAGTACAGGGCGTAATACTGAAGCTTTCTTT. Its translation: CASSSTGRNTEAFF.